This T cell receptor beta chain is drawn from a study of cytomegalovirus exposure and HLA in healthy donors. Study-wide findings and caveats: One later analysis reportedly identified an Asian-associated ancestry cluster that showed fewer N-insertions than the roughly 720-donor mean. After further analysis at a later stage, roughly 15,000 TCR beta sequences were associated with HLA alleles at 0.05 false discovery rate. In an earlier analysis, in roughly 580 donors, most V segments appeared productive either ~90% or ~30% of the time.

Primers included in the PCR were 60 Vbeta and 13 Jbeta primers. Data came from immunoSEQ multiplex PCR; TCRdb stores just in-frame clones and leaves some out. The sample has some 190,000 clones, around 76% seen once. With regard to this clone: Antigen specificity is unknown.

The V gene's germline CDR1 is SGHNT and CDR2 YYREEE (reference sequence). The CDR3 is 14 residues long. V gave up 2 bases and J gave up 5 bases; unmatched junction bases: 6. Sequences were obtained from PBMCs. The rearrangement joins TRBV5-4 to TRBJ2-5; 7 nucleotides line up with TRBD1. The receptor's source is a woman aged 30 to 39 in good health and CMV-seropositive. This CDR3 reads CASSLKGAGETQYF. The CDR3 DNA is TGTGCCAGCAGCTTAAAGGGGGCGGGTGAGACCCAGTACTTC. Based on the CDR3 plus reference TRBV5-4 and TRBJ2-5, the full variable domain is ETGVTQSPTHLIKTRGQQVTLRCSSQSGHNTVSWYQQALGQGPQFIFQYYREEENGRGNFPPRFSGLQFPNYSSELNVNALELDDSALYLCASSLKGAGETQYFGPGTRLLVL.